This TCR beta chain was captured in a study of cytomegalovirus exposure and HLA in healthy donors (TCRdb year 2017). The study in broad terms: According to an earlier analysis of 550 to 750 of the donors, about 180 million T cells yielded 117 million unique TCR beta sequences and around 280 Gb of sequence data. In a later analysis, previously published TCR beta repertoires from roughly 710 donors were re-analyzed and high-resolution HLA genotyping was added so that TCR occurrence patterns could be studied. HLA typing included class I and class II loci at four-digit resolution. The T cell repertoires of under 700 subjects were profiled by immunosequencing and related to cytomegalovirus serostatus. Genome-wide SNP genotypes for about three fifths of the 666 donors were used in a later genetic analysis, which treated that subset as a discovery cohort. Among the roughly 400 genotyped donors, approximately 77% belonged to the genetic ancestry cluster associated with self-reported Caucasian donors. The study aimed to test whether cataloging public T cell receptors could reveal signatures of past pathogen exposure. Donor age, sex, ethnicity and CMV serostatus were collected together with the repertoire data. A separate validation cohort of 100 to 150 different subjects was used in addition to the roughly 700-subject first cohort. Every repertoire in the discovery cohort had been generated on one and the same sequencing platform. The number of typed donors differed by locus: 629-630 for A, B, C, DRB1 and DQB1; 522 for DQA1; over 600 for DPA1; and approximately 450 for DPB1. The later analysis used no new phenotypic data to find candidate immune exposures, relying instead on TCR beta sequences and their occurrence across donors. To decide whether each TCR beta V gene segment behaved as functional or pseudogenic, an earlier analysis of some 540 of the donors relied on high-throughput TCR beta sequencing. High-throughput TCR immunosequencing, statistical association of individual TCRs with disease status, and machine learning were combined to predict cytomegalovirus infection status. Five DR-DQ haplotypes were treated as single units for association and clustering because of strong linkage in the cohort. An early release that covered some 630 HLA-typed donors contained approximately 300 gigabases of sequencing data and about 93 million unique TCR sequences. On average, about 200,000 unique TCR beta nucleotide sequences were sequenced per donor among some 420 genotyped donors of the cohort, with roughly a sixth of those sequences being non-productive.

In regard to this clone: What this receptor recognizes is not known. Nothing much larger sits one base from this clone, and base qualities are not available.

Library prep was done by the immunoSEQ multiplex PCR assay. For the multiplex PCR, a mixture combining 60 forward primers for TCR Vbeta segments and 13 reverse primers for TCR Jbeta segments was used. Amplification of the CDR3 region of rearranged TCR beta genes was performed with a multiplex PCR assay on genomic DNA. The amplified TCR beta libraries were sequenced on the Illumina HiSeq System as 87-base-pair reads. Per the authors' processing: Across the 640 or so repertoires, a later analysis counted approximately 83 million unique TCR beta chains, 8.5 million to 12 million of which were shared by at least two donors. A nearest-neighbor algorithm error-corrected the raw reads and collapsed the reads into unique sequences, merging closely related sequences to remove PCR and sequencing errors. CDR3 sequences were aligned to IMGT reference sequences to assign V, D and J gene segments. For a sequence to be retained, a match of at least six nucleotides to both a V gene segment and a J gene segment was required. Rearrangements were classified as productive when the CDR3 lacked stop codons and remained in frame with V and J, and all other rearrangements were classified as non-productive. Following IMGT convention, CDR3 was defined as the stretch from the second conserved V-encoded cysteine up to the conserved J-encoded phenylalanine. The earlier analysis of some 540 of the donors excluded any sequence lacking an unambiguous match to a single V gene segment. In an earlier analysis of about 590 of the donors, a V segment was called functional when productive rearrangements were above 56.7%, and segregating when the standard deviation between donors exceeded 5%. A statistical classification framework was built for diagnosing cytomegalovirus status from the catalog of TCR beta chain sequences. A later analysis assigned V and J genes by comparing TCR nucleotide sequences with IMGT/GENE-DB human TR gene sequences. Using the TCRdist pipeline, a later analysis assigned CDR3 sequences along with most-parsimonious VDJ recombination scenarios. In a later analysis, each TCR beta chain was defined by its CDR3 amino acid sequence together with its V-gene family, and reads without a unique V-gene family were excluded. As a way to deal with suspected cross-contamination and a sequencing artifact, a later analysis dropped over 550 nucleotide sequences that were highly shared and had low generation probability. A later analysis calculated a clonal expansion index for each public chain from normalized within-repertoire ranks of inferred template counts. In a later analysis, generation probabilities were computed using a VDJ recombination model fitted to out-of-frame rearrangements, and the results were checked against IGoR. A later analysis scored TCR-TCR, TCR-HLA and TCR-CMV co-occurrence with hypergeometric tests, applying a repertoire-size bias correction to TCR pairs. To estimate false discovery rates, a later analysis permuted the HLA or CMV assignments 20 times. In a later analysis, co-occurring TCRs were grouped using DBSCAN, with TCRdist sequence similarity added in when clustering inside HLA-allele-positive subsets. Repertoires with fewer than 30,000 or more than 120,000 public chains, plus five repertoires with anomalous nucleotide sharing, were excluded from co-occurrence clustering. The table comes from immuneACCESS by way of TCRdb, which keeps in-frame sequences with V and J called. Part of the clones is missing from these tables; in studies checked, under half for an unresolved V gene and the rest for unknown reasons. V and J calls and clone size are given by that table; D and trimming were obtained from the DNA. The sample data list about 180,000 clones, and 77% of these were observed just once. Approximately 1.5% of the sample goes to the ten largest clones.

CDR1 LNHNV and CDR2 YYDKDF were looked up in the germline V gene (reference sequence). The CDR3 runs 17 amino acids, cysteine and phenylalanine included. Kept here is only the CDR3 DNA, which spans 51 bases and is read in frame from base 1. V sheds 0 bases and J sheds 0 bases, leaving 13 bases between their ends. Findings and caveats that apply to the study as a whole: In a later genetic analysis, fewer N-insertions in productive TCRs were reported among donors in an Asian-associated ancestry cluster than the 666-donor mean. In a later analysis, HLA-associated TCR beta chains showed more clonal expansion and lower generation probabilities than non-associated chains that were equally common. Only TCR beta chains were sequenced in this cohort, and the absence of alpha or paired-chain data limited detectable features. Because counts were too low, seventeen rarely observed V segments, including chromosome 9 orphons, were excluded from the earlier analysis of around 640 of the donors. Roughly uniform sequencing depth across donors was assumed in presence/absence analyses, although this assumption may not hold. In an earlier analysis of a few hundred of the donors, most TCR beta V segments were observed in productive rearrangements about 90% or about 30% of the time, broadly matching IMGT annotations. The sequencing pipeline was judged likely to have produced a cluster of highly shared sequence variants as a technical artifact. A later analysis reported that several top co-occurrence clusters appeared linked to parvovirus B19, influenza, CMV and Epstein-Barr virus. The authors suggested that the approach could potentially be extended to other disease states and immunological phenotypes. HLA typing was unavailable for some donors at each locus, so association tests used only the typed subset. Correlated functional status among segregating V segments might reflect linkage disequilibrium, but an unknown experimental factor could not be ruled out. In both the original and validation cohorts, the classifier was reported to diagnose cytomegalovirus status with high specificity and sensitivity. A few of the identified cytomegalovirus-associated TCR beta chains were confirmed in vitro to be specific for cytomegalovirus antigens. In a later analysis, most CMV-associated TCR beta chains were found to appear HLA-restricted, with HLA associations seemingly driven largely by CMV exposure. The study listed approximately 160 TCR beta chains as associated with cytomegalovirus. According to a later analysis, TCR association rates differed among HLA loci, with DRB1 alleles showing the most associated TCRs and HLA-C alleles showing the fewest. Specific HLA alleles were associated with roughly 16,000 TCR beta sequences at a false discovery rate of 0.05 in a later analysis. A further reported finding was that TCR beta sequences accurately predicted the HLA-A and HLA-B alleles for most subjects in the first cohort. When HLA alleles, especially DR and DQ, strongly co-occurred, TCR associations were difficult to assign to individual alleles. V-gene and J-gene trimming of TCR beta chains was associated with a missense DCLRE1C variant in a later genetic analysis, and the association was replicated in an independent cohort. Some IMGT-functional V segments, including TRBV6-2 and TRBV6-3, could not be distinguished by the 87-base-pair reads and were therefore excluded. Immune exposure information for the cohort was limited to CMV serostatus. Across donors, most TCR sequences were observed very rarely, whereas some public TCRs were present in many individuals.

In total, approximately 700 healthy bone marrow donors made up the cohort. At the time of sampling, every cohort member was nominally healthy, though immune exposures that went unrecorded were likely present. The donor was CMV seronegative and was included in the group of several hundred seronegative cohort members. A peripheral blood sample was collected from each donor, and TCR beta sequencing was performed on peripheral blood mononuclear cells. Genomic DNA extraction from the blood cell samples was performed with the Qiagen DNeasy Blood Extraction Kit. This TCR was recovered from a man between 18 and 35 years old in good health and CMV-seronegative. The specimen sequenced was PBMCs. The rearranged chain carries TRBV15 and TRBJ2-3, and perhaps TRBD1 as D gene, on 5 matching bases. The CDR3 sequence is CATSRESAGSSTDTQYF. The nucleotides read TGTGCCACCAGCAGAGAGTCGGCAGGGTCTAGCACAGATACGCAGTATTTT. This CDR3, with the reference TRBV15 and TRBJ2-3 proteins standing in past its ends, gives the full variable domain DAMVIQNPRYQVTQFGKPVTLSCSQTLNHNVMYWYQQKSSQAPKLLFHYYDKDFNNEADTPDNFQSRRPNTSFCFLDIRSPGLGDTAMYLCATSRESAGSSTDTQYFGPGTRLTVL.